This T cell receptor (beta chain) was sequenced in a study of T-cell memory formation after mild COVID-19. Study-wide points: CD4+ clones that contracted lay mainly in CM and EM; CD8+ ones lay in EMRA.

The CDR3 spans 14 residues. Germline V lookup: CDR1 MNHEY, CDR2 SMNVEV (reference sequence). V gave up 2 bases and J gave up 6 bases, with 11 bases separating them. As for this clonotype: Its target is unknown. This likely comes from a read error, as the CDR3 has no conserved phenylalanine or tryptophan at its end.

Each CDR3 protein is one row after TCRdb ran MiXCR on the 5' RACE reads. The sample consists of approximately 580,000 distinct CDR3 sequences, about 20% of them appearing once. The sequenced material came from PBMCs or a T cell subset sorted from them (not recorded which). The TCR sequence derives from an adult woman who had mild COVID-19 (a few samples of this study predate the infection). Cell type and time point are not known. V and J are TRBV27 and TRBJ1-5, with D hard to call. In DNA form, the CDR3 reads TGTGCCAGCAGTTTAGCGGTTTCGGGTCAGCCCCAGCATATT. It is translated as CASSLAVSGQPQHI.